This TCR beta chain came from a study of PD-1 blockade in classical Hodgkin lymphoma. Germline V gene sequence: CDR1 LNHDA, CDR2 SQIVND (reference sequence). This CDR3 has 17 residues. With V trimmed by 0 bases and J by 6 bases, 6 bases remained unmatched. After autologous stem cell transplantation all patients relapsed, and prior brentuximab vedotin exposure differed between cohorts. This table comes from immunoSEQ multiplex PCR, and its TCRdb copy is limited to in-frame clones, with some not included. The sample consists of about 27,000 clones, 78% of them appearing once. Source: peripheral blood mononuclear cells (PBMCs), taken before the second cycle of nivolumab. The rearrangement uses TRBV19 and TRBJ2-3; 13 bases are a match to TRBD2. This TCR was sampled from a human donor with classical Hodgkin lymphoma. CDR3 nucleotide sequence: TGTGCCAGTAGTATAGATGTAGGGACTAGCGGGGTGGATACGCAGTATTTT. Protein product: CASSIDVGTSGVDTQYF. Complete variable domain (other parts from reference TRBV19 and TRBJ2-3): DGGITQSPKYLFRKEGQNVTLSCEQNLNHDAMYWYRQDPGQGLRLIYYSQIVNDFQKGDIAEGYSVSREKKESFPLTVTSAQKNPTAFYLCASSIDVGTSGVDTQYFGPGTRLTVL.